This T cell receptor (beta chain) was captured by sequencing in a study of blood T cell repertoires in COVID-19. Study-wide context: Acute-phase and convalescent COVID-19 samples originated in the United States, Italy and Spain.

Original processing methods: Reference gene primer amplification gave nucleated cell count estimates. Using immunoSEQ multiplex PCR, the repertoire was profiled, and TCRdb retains in-frame clones only, with some absent. Clone size and the V and J calls come from that table; the DNA yielded D and trimming. The sample contains about 300,000 clones, under 90% of which appear only once. This clone was counted a single time. The germline CDR1 and CDR2 sequences are LNHDA and SQIVND (reference sequence). With 5 bases clipped from V and 6 bases from J, the junction kept 3 bases outside the gene matches. There are 12 residues in the CDR3.

This chain connects TRBV19 to TRBJ2-7, with 8 nucleotides matching TRBD1. The receptor was derived from a woman aged 45 to 65 who had been exposed to COVID-19. Sequenced material: PBMCs or T cells enriched from blood (not recorded which). CDR3 sequence (DNA): TGTGCCAGTAGTGTCACAGGGGGCGAGCAGTACTTC. Its translation: CASSVTGGEQYF.